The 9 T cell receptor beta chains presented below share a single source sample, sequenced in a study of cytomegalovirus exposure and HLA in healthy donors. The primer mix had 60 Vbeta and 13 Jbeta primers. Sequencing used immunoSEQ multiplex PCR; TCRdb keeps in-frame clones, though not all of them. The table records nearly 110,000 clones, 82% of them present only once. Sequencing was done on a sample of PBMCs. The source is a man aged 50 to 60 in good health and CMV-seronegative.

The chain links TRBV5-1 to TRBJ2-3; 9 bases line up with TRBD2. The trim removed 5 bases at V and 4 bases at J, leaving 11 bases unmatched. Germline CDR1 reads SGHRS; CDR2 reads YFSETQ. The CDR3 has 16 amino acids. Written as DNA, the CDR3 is TGCGCCAGCAGTCCCGGAAGCGGGGGGCTAGCAGATACGCAGTATTTT. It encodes CASSPGSGGLADTQYF.

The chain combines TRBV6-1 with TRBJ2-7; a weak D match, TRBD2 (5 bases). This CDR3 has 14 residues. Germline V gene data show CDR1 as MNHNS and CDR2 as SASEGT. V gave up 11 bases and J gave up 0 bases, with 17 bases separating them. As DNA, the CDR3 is TGTGCCTCTCTGGGGAGCTTGTACTCCTACGAGCAGTACTTC. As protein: CASLGSLYSYEQYF.

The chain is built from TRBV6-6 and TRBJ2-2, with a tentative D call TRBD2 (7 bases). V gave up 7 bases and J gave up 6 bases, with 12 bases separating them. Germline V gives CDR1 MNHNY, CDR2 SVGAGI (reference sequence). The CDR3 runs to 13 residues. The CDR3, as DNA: TGTGCCAGCACTAAGGGGGGGTCCGGGGAGCTGTTTTTT. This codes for CASTKGGSGELFF.

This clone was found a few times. The CDR3 coding sequence is TGTGCCAGCAGATTCGGAGGTAGGGGGCCTGGGGCCAACGTCCTGACTTTC. Residues: CASRFGGRGPGANVLTF. The J gene is TRBJ2-6, the V gene TRBV5-4; 7 nucleotides line up with TRBD1. The V gene's germline CDR1 is SGHNT and CDR2 YYREEE (reference sequence). This CDR3 contains 17 residues. The ends lost 5 bases at V and 2 bases at J; junction bases unmatched: 10.

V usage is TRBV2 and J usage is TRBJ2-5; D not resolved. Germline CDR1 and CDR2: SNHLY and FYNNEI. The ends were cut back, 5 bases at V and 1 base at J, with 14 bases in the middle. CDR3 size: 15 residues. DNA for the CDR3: TGTGCCAGCAGTAAACTTAGCACCGGCCAAGAGACCCAGTACTTC. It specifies CASSKLSTGQETQYF.

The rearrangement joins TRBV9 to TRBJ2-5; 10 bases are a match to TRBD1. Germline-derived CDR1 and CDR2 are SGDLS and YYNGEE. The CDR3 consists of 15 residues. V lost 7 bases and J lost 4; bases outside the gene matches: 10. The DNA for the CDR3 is TGTGCCAGCGGGTCTCGGGGACAGGGGAGAGAGACCCAGTACTTC. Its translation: CASGSRGQGRETQYF.

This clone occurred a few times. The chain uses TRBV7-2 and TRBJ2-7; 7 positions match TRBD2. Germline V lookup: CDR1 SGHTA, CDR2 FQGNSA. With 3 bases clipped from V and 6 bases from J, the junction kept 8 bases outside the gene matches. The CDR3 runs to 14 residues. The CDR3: CASSFGYSSGEQYF. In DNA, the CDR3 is TGTGCCAGCAGCTTTGGTTACTCTAGCGGCGAGCAGTACTTC.

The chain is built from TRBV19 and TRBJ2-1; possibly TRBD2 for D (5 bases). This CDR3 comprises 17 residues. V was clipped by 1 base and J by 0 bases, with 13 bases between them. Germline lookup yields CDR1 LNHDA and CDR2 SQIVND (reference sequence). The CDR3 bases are TGTGCCAGTAGTATAGTGACGGGGAAAAGCTCCTACAATGAGCAGTTCTTC. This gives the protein CASSIVTGKSSYNEQFF.

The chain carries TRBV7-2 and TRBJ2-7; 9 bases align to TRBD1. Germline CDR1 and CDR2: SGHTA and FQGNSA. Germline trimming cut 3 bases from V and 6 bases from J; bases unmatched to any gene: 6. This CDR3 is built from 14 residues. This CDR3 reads CASSFRQGVSEQYF. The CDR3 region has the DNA TGTGCCAGCAGCTTTAGACAGGGGGTTAGCGAGCAGTACTTC.